This T cell receptor beta chain came from a study of type 1 regulatory T cells. Overall study context: This in vitro CD4 product, T-allo10, is enriched for Tr1 cells and alloantigen-specific.

This clonotype showed up just a few times. TCRdb reanalysed the reads using MiXCR and keeps one entry per CDR3 protein. This sample has approximately 90,000 distinct CDR3 sequences, with around a third found just once. With 3 bases removed from V and 7 bases from J, the gap between germline ends came to 7 bases. The CDR3 contains 13 residues. Per germline, CDR1 SGHDN and CDR2 FVKESK. This chain connects TRBV14 to TRBJ1-6; D gene ambiguous. This receptor was obtained from a human donor in good health. The specimen sequenced was CD4+ T cells, either the whole sample or a sorted fraction (not recorded which). The CDR3 DNA sequence: TGTGCCAGCAGCCAGATAAACAATTCACCCCTCCACTTT. Protein sequence: CASSQINNSPLHF. Filled out from reference TRBV14 and TRBJ1-6, the complete variable domain reads EAGVTQFPSHSVIEKGQTVTLRCDPISGHDNLYWYRRVMGKEIKFLLHFVKESKQDESGMPNNRFLAERTGGTYSTLKVQPAELEDSGVYFCASSQINNSPLHFGNGTRLTVT.